The 3 T cell receptor beta chains in this list originate from one sample, sequenced in a study of T-cell memory formation after mild COVID-19. TCRdb itself ran the 5' RACE reads through MiXCR, one entry per CDR3 protein. The table shows around 390,000 distinct CDR3 sequences, with 16% occurring only once. Sequenced material: PBMCs or a T cell subset sorted from them (not recorded which). The receptors derive from a young man who had mild COVID-19 (a few samples of this study predate the infection). Cell type and time point are not known.

This clonotype was counted at least ten times. V usage is TRBV5-1 and J usage is TRBJ2-5, with D maybe TRBD1 (6 bases). CDR3 length: 14 amino acids. CDR1 is SGHRS, CDR2 YFSETQ, per germline. V shed 2 bases and J shed 4 bases, with 12 bases lying between them. In DNA, the CDR3 is TGCGCCAGCAGCTTATGGGGGCCCGGAGAGACCCAGTACTTC. Its protein is CASSLWGPGETQYF.

This clonotype was detected a few times. The chain links TRBV7-2 to TRBJ2-3; D unclear. The CDR3 contains 14 residues. V was shortened by 2 bases and J by 3 bases, with 9 bases between the two germline ends. CDR1 is SGHTA, CDR2 FQGNSA, per germline. CDR3 protein: CASSLSLRTDTQYF. In DNA, the CDR3 is TGTGCCAGCAGCTTATCTCTGAGGACAGATACGCAGTATTTT.

The CDR3: CASSQVYGAPEKLFF. CDR3 coding DNA: TGCGCCAGCAGCCAAGTATACGGGGCCCCTGAAAAACTGTTTTTT. The V gene is TRBV4-3, the J gene TRBJ1-4; D perhaps matches TRBD1 (5 bases). This CDR3 is built from 15 residues. Germline values: CDR1 LGHNA, CDR2 YSLEER. Trimming left V 1 base short and J 7 bases short, with 13 bases between.